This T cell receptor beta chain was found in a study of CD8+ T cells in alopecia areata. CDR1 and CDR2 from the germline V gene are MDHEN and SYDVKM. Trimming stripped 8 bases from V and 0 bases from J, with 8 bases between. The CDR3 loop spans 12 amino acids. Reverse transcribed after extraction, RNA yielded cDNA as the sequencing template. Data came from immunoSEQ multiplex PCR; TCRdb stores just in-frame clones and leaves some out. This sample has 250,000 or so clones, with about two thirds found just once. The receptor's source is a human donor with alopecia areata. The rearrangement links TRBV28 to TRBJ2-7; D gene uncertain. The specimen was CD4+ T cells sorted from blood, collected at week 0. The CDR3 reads CASGRNSYEQYF. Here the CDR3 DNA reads TGTGCCAGCGGACGGAACTCCTACGAGCAGTACTTC.